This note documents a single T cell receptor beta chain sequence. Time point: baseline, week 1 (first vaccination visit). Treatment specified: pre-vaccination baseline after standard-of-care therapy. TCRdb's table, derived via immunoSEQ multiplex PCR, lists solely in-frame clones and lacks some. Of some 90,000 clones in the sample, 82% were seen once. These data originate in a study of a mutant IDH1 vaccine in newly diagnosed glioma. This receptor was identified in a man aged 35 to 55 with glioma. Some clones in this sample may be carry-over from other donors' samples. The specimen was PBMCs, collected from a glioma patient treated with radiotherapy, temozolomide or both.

CDR3 region: CASSLLGTGFPYEQYF. CDR3 DNA: TGTGCCAGCAGTTTATTAGGGACAGGGTTTCCCTACGAGCAGTACTTC. The gene calls are TRBV27 and TRBJ2-7, with 9 positions matching TRBD1. Looked up from germline, CDR1 is MNHEY and CDR2 is SMNVEV (reference sequence). The CDR3 totals 16 residues. J was trimmed by 2 bases and V by 1 base; bases with no gene match: 6.